This T cell receptor (beta chain) was captured in a study of shared clonotypes between healthy human individuals. The method was immunoSEQ multiplex PCR; TCRdb's version includes in-frame clones alone and lacks a portion of them. Seen here are more than 2 million clones, almost 96% observed once, and the top ten hold more than 0.1%. The CDR3 length is 16 residues. The V and J ends lost 4 bases and 4 bases respectively, with 19 bases between them. Germline lookup yields CDR1 SEHNR and CDR2 FQNEAQ (reference sequence). The receptor's source is a man aged 18 to 35 in good health. The chain combines TRBV7-9 with TRBJ2-5; the D gene is possibly TRBD2 (5 bases). Input material: naive CD4+ T cells sorted from blood. The subset was: CD45RA+ positively selected. The CDR3 is CASSSRSVGKVETQYF. The CDR3 DNA follows: TGTGCCAGCAGCTCCCGCTCCGTCGGGAAGGTAGAGACCCAGTACTTC.